One TCR beta chain is described in this entry. This sample stems from a study of T cell responses to AZD1222 COVID-19 vaccine. Clones were sequenced by immunoSEQ multiplex PCR, and TCRdb holds only the in-frame ones, with some missing. The sample lists around 100,000 clones, more than 70% occurring once. Specimen: peripheral blood, collected on day 0 of AZD1222 vaccination. This clonotype was sampled from an adult in good health.

Here the CDR3 reads CASSSRDSNNEQFF. The CDR3 region has the DNA TGTGCCAGCAGCTCCCGGGACAGTAACAATGAGCAGTTCTTC. The chain employs TRBV9 and TRBJ2-1, with 7 positions matching TRBD1. The CDR3 extends over 14 amino acids. Germline trimming cut 4 bases from V and 5 bases from J; bases unmatched to any gene: 6. In germline, CDR1 is SGDLS, CDR2 YYNGEE.